These T cell receptor beta chains were read from a single sample in a study of PD-L1 blockade in urothelial cancer. Measured with immunoSEQ multiplex PCR; TCRdb has only the in-frame clones, and not every one. Seen here are some 120,000 clones, roughly 89% observed once, and the top ten hold about 1.8%. The sample was PBMCs, taken around atezolizumab (anti-PD-L1) treatment. The source is a man between 60 and 75 years old with urothelial cancer. Both conserved end residues are part of each CDR3. A D gene is named only where the DNA matches it firmly. Expanded clones get a size class; other rows say once, few or many, or leave the size out.

. TRBJ1-5 TRBD1 TRBV25-1 CASSAATGSFQPQHF TGTGCCAGCAGTGCTGCGACAGGGAGTTTCCAGCCCCAGCATTTT
. TRBJ1-5 TRBD1 TRBV5-5 CASTRDRSNQPQHF TGTGCCAGCACCCGGGACAGAAGCAATCAGCCCCAGCATTTT
. TRBJ2-1 . TRBV9 CASSVDGWDEQFF TGTGCCAGCAGCGTAGACGGGTGGGATGAGCAGTTCTTC
. TRBJ1-3 TRBD1 TRBV6-5 CASRKGGAGNTIYF TGTGCCAGCAGGAAAGGGGGCGCTGGAAACACCATATATTTT
. TRBJ2-7 TRBD1 TRBV18 CASSPLVDRQGHYEQYF TGTGCCAGCTCGCCTCTCGTCGACAGACAGGGGCACTACGAGCAGTACTTC
. TRBJ2-1 TRBD2 TRBV7-2 CASQGGGYGNEQFF TGTGCCAGCCAGGGCGGGGGGTACGGGAATGAGCAGTTCTTC
. TRBJ2-3 TRBD1 TRBV29-1 CSVGTGTGGTDTQYF TGCAGCGTAGGAACCGGGACAGGGGGGACAGATACGCAGTATTTT
. TRBJ2-7 . TRBV15 CATSITTSYEQYF TGTGCCACCAGTATTACAACCAGCTACGAGCAGTACTTC
. TRBJ1-2 . TRBV19 CASSPRGGLDYGYTF TGTGCCAGTAGTCCCCGGGGGGGGCTAGACTATGGCTACACCTTC
. TRBJ2-7 . TRBV7-9 CASSLGAGQYEQYF TGTGCCAGCAGCTTAGGGGCGGGTCAATACGAGCAGTACTTC
. TRBJ2-1 TRBD2 TRBV4-1 CASSQVPSGSANEQFF TGCGCCAGCAGCCAAGTTCCCAGCGGGAGTGCGAATGAGCAGTTCTTC
. TRBJ2-7 TRBD1 TRBV6-6 CASSLGTADEQYF TGTGCCAGCAGTCTCGGGACAGCGGACGAGCAGTACTTC
. TRBJ2-5 . TRBV6-1 CASSVGSSQETQYF TGTGCCAGCAGCGTAGGGAGTTCTCAAGAGACCCAGTACTTC
. TRBJ1-1 . TRBV19 CASSIDRGTEAFF TGTGCCAGTAGTATAGATCGGGGCACTGAAGCTTTCTTT
. TRBJ2-3 . TRBV20-1 CSLGGTDTQYF TGCAGCCTGGGGGGTACAGATACGCAGTATTTT
. TRBJ1-4 . TRBV28 CASSLRGGEKLFF TGTGCCAGCAGTTTAAGGGGGGGGGAAAAACTGTTTTTT
. TRBJ2-7 TRBD2 TRBV19 CASRRTSGSSYEQYF TGTGCCAGTAGACGGACTAGCGGGAGCTCCTACGAGCAGTACTTC
. TRBJ1-5 TRBD1 TRBV13 CASSKGQSNQPQHF TGTGCCAGCAGCAAGGGACAGAGCAATCAGCCCCAGCATTTT
once TRBJ1-3 . TRBV23-1 CASSHWRGPSSGNTIYF TGCGCCAGCAGTCATTGGCGGGGACCATCCTCTGGAAACACCATATATTTT
few TRBJ1-6 TRBD1 TRBV2 CASSEARQGDPPLHF TGTGCCAGCAGTGAAGCCCGACAGGGCGATCCACCCCTCCACTTT
. TRBJ2-3 . TRBV5-6 CASSSLGSTDTQYF TGTGCCAGCAGCTCGCTCGGGAGCACAGATACGCAGTATTTT
. TRBJ1-2 . TRBV6-1 CASSDAGAGGGYTF TGTGCCAGCAGTGACGCGGGGGCCGGGGGTGGCTACACCTTC
. TRBJ1-6 . TRBV14 CASSQVVGGSYNSPLHF TGTGCCAGCAGCCAAGTAGTGGGGGGCTCCTATAATTCACCCCTCCACTTT
. TRBJ1-2 TRBD1 TRBV2 CASSADRGGISGYTF TGTGCCAGCAGTGCGGACAGGGGAGGAATTAGCGGCTACACCTTC
. TRBJ1-2 TRBD1 TRBV4-3 CASSQALGAGGQGALSGTF TGCGCCAGCAGCCAAGCTCTGGGGGCCGGTGGACAGGGGGCTCTTTCTGGCACCTTC
. TRBJ1-4 . TRBV7-3 CASSLSRDEKLFF TGTGCCAGCAGCCTCAGCCGGGATGAAAAACTGTTTTTT
. TRBJ2-5 TRBD2 TRBV27 CASSFTSGRVGGTQYF TGTGCCAGCAGTTTCACTAGCGGGAGGGTTGGGGGGACCCAGTACTTC
. TRBJ2-3 TRBD2 TRBV19 CASSIDSQRGGPDTQYF TGTGCCAGTAGTATAGATTCCCAGCGGGGGGGCCCAGATACGCAGTATTTT
. TRBJ2-1 . TRBV1 CTSSSRGLAGRYNEQFF TGCACCAGCAGCTCAAGGGGACTAGCGGGAAGGTACAATGAGCAGTTCTTC
. TRBJ2-1 TRBD2 TRBV10-3 CAISESNLAGAQSGEQFF TGTGCCATCAGTGAGTCGAACCTAGCGGGGGCCCAGTCAGGGGAGCAGTTCTTC
. TRBJ2-3 TRBD2 TRBV7-2 CASSLGLAGGGDTQYF TGTGCCAGCAGCTTAGGCCTAGCGGGGGGTGGAGATACGCAGTATTTT
. TRBJ1-1 TRBD1 TRBV6-6 CASSYPLGQRNTEAFF TGTGCCAGCAGTTACCCCCTGGGACAGAGGAACACTGAAGCTTTCTTT
. TRBJ1-1 TRBD1 TRBV5-1 CASGPQGVVTEAFF TGCGCCAGCGGACCACAGGGGGTGGTCACTGAAGCTTTCTTT
. TRBJ2-7 . TRBV18 CASSLLWAGFDEQYF TGTGCCAGCTCACTCCTCTGGGCGGGATTCGACGAGCAGTACTTC
. TRBJ1-2 . TRBV6-5 CASSYLPFRDYGYTF TGTGCCAGCAGTTATCTCCCCTTCCGGGACTATGGCTACACCTTC
once TRBJ2-5 TRBD1 TRBV6-1 CASSTRQGMETQYF TGTGCCAGCAGTACCCGACAGGGGATGGAGACCCAGTACTTC
. TRBJ2-3 . TRBV7-9 CASSPVGAWTDTQYF TGTGCCAGCAGCCCTGTTGGAGCGTGGACAGATACGCAGTATTTT
. TRBJ2-3 TRBD2 TRBV9 CASSVGTSGGLWDTQYF TGTGCCAGCAGCGTAGGAACTAGCGGGGGCCTATGGGATACGCAGTATTTT
. TRBJ2-7 TRBD2 TRBV27 CASSETSGGYEQYF TGTGCCAGCAGCGAGACTAGCGGGGGTTACGAGCAGTACTTC
few TRBJ2-2 TRBD1 TRBV19 CASRVTGGSGELFF TGTGCCAGCCGGGTGACAGGGGGATCCGGGGAGCTGTTTTTT
. TRBJ1-2 . TRBV5-1 CASSTDPLQTYGYTF TGCGCCAGCAGCACAGACCCTCTACAAACCTATGGCTACACCTTC
. TRBJ1-1 . TRBV28 CASSFRTVRAEAFF TGTGCCAGCAGTTTCCGGACAGTGAGGGCGGAAGCTTTCTTT
. TRBJ2-5 TRBD1 TRBV5-1 CASSFGQGQETQYF TGCGCCAGCAGCTTTGGACAGGGCCAAGAGACCCAGTACTTC
. TRBJ2-1 . TRBV5-1 CASSLRAAGVDEQFF TGCGCCAGCAGCTTGCGGGCCGCCGGGGTCGATGAGCAGTTCTTC
. TRBJ2-3 . TRBV5-1 CASSLGEPGQDTQYF TGCGCCAGCAGCTTGGGGGAACCCGGACAGGATACGCAGTATTTT
once TRBJ2-7 . TRBV4-2 CASSQGFEGVYEQYF TGTGCCAGCAGCCAAGGGTTTGAGGGGGTCTACGAGCAGTACTTC
once TRBJ2-1 . TRBV4-1 CASSQAQGLYNEQFF TGCGCCAGCAGCCAAGCCCAGGGTTTATACAATGAGCAGTTCTTC
. TRBJ1-2 . TRBV18 CASSPGDNYGYTF TGTGCCAGCTCACCAGGAGATAACTATGGCTACACCTTC
. TRBJ2-3 . TRBV7-2 CASSLAGANTQYF TGTGCCAGCAGCTTAGCTGGGGCGAATACGCAGTATTTT
. TRBJ1-2 TRBD1 TRBV28 CASSSGQGPYGYTF TGTGCCAGCAGTTCAGGACAGGGACCATATGGCTACACCTTC
. TRBJ1-3 . TRBV5-6 CASSLQGQYGNTIYF TGTGCCAGCAGCTTGCAGGGGCAGTATGGAAACACCATATATTTT
once TRBJ2-2 . TRBV5-1 CASSQVGQTNTGELFF TGCGCCAGCAGCCAGGTGGGGCAGACGAACACCGGGGAGCTGTTTTTT
. TRBJ2-5 . TRBV5-1 CASSLPTAQETQYF TGCGCCAGCTCCCTCCCGACAGCCCAAGAGACCCAGTACTTC
. TRBJ2-7 . TRBV4-3 CASSQGAGGIHYEQYF TGCGCCAGCAGCCAAGGGGCAGGGGGGATTCATTACGAGCAGTACTTC
. TRBJ2-1 TRBD2 TRBV7-9 CASSLGTSGYNEQFF TGTGCCAGCAGCTTAGGTACTAGCGGGTACAATGAGCAGTTCTTC
. TRBJ2-7 TRBD2 TRBV15 CATSRDAASGGPHYEQYF TGTGCCACCAGCAGAGATGCGGCTAGCGGGGGCCCTCACTACGAGCAGTACTTC
. TRBJ2-3 TRBD1 TRBV18 CASSADRGETDTQYF TGTGCCAGCTCAGCGGACAGGGGTGAGACAGATACGCAGTATTTT
. TRBJ1-1 . TRBV7-3 CASSLAGQNTEAFF TGTGCCAGCAGCTTAGCGGGCCAGAACACTGAAGCTTTCTTT
. TRBJ1-6 . TRBV19 CASSFQGKNSPLHF TGTGCCAGTAGCTTTCAGGGGAAGAATTCACCCCTCCACTTT